This T cell receptor (beta chain) was retrieved from a study of molecular identifiers for immune sequencing clone quantification (dated by TCRdb to 2016 to 2019). Regarding the research as a whole: For a replicate experiment, the RNA from either around 20,000 or 99,000 naive CD8 T cells was divided into five aliquots, and four of those aliquots went on to sequencing. The study was a methods study using CD8 T cells to benchmark molecular-identifier clustering-based TCR repertoire sequencing (MIDCIRS) and TCR RNA copy counting.

Concerning this clonotype itself: The target of this receptor is not known. No much larger clone exists at a distance of one base, and base qualities are not known.

The CDR3 spans 15 residues, from the cysteine through the phenylalanine. Only the CDR3 region is kept as DNA, spanning 45 bases read in frame from base 1. The germline V and J ends show losses of 0 bases and 3 bases respectively, and no gene match explains 3 bases of the junction. In the germline V gene, CDR1 corresponds to SGDLS and CDR2 to YYNGEE. Paper-wide results and their limitations: Even against a background of 750,000 to 1,000,000 naive CD8 T cells, spiked-in Jurkat TCR RNA amounting to a single cell's worth was reported to be detectable. Roughly 2.8 recovered TCR RNA copies per cell were obtained by modeling, versus 9 to 10 by digital PCR, implying a capture efficiency of 25% to 30%. Spiked-in Jurkat TCR RNA (around eleven copies' worth), which is not part of the donor repertoire, was contained in the naive libraries. When barcode sub-clustering was left out, chimeric consensus sequences inflated TCR diversity, with chimeras reaching as high as 47%. In CMV-specific effector cells, over 98% of molecules were held by clones above 20 RNA copies, whereas under 1% of molecules were held by such clones in naive cells. Identical TCR molecules sharing a barcode could cause highly expanded clone sizes to be underestimated.

Library preparation used PCR. TCRdb records Illumina HiSeq 4000 as the sequencer. Bulk TCR libraries were made following a previously described method, with the TCR primers given in Table S5. The Qiagen AllPrep DNA/RNA kit was used to purify total RNA. Before any analysis, reads coming from multiple sequencing runs of the same library were combined into one pool. In the authors' own workflow: Only reads with exact TCR constant sequence were kept, trimmed to 150 nt, and grouped by their 12-nt molecular barcodes. Reads within each barcode group were sub-clustered using a 15% Levenshtein threshold, and quality-weighted consensus sequences were constructed for each RNA molecule. Non-functional sequences were discarded, and so were lower-count sequences lying one edit away from another sequence. Based on fitting two negative binomial distributions, any barcode sub-cluster with under 20% of the maximum read count was discarded. TCRdb reprocessing: public reads trimmed at Q25 with fastp, clones called with MiXCR, in-frame beta chains kept. Rows with one shared CDR3 protein collapse into an entry with the most common genes and DNA. The V and J calls, along with clone size, are taken from TCRdb and not from the paper's own processing. The sample table contains roughly 90,000 distinct CDR3 sequences; only one count was recorded for around 20% of them. The top ten clonotypes cover 0.7% to 0.95% of the sample.

Libraries of naive CD8 T cells were generated from roughly 20,000 to 1,000,000 sorted cells, with 10%, 30% or 50% of the purified RNA used. Naive CD8 T cells were FACS-sorted as CD8+CD4-CCR7+CD45RA+ on a BD FACSAria II into RLT Plus buffer. Roughly 10 TCR copies' worth of Jurkat RNA were spiked into about 20,000-1,000,000 naive CD8 T cell samples to test detection sensitivity. Enrichment of CD8 T cells was performed with RosetteSep CD8+ T Cell Enrichment Cocktail and Ficoll-Paque, after which ACK red cell lysis was carried out. The chain is assembled from TRBV9 and TRBJ1-1; 9 bases in between match TRBD1. Sequenced sample: naive CD8+ T cells from blood, with Jurkat cell RNA spiked in. Read against the paper, the sample's cell subset or site label means: FACS-sorted CD8+CD4-CCR7+CD45RA+ naive T cells. The receptor comes from a human donor in good health. Some libraries in this study had Jurkat cell RNA spiked in. The CDR3 loop reads CASSVAGDRDTEAFF. In nucleotide form, the sequence is TGTGCCAGCAGCGTAGCGGGGGACAGGGACACTGAAGCTTTCTTT.